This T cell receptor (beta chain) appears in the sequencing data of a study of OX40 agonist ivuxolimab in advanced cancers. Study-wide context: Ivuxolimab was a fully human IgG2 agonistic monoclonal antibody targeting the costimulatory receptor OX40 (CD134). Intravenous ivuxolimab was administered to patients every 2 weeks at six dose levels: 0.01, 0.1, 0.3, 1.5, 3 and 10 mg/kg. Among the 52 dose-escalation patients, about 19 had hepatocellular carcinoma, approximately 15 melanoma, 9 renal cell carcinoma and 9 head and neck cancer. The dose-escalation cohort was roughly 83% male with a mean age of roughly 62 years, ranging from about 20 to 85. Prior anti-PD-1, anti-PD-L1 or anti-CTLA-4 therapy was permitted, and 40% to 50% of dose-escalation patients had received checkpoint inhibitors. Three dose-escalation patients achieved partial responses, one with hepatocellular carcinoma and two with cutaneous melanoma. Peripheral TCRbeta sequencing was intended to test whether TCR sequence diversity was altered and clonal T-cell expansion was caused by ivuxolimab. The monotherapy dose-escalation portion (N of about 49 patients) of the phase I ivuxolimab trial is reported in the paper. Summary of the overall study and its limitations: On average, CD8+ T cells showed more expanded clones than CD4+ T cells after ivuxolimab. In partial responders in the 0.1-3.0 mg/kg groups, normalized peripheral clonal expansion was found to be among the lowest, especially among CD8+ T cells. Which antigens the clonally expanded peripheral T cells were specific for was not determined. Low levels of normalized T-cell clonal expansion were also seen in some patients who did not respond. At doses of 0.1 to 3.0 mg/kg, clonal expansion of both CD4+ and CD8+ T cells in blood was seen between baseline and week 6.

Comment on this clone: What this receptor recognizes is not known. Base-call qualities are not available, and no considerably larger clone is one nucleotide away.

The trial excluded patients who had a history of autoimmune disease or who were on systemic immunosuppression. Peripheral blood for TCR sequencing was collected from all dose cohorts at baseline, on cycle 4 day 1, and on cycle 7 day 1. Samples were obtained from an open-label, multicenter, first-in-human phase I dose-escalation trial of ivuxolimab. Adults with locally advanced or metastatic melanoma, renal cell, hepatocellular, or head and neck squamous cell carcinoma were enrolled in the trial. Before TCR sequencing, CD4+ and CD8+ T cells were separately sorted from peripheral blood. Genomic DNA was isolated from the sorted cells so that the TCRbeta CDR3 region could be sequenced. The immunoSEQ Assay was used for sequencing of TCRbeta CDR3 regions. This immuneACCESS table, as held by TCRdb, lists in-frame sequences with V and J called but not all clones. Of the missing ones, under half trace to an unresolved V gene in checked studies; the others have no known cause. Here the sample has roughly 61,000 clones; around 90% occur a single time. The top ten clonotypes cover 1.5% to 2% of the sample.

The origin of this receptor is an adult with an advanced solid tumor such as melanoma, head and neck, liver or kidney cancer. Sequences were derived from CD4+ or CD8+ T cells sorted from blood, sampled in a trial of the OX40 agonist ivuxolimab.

The nucleotide sequence reads TGTGCCAGTAGTGTCTTGGCCAACTCTGGAAACACCATATATTTT. This yields the protein CASSVLANSGNTIYF. Rearrangement joined TRBV19 to TRBJ1-3; the D gene assignment is ambiguous. CDR1 is given as LNHDA and CDR2 as SQIVND, both from the germline V gene (reference sequence). V sheds 5 bases and J sheds 0 bases, leaving 11 bases between their ends. The CDR3 runs 15 amino acids, cysteine and phenylalanine included. Only CDR3 DNA remains: 45 bases, in frame from the first base.